A selection of T cell receptor beta chains follows, all from one sample in a study of beta chain features in type 1 diabetes. Here immunoSEQ multiplex PCR was the method, and the copy in TCRdb shows in-frame clones only, minus some. Altogether 200,000 to 300,000 clones are present, roughly a tenth being singletons, with the ten largest covering around 0.017%. What was sequenced was naive CD4+ T cells from blood. These receptors originate from a man aged 30 to 39 with type 1 diabetes. Each CDR3 is given with its conserved first and last residue. Fields, in order: V gene, D gene, J gene, clone size, CDR3 DNA, CDR3 protein. A D gene is named only where the DNA matches it firmly. The size field is filled for only some rows; it gives once, few, many or a size class.

V gene: TRBV2
D gene: .
J gene: TRBJ2-2
clone size: .
CDR3 DNA: TGTGCCAGCAGAGAGAACAGGAACACCGGGGAGCTGTTTTTT
CDR3 protein: CASRENRNTGELFF

V gene: TRBV29-1
D gene: .
J gene: TRBJ1-2
clone size: .
CDR3 DNA: TGCAGCGTTGAAGAAGGGGGATGGAGCTACACCTTC
CDR3 protein: CSVEEGGWSYTF

V gene: TRBV9
D gene: .
J gene: TRBJ1-1
clone size: few
CDR3 DNA: TGTGCCAGCAGCGCCCAGGGGCCCGTGAACACTGAAGCTTTCTTT
CDR3 protein: CASSAQGPVNTEAFF

V gene: TRBV7-2
D gene: TRBD1
J gene: TRBJ1-2
clone size: .
CDR3 DNA: TGTGCCAGCAGCTCCACCGGGACAGGTCTATATGGCTACACCTTC
CDR3 protein: CASSSTGTGLYGYTF

V gene: TRBV19
D gene: .
J gene: TRBJ2-6
clone size: few
CDR3 DNA: TGTGCCAGTAGTAGACTCTCTGGGGCCAACGTCCTGACTTTC
CDR3 protein: CASSRLSGANVLTF

V gene: TRBV12-2
D gene: .
J gene: TRBJ1-4
clone size: .
CDR3 DNA: TGTGCAAGTCTCCTACCGGGATTCGGCGGTGAAAAACTGTTTTTT
CDR3 protein: CASLLPGFGGEKLFF

V gene: TRBV5-4
D gene: .
J gene: TRBJ1-2
clone size: .
CDR3 DNA: TGTGCCAGCAGCCAAACAGACTATGGCTACACCTTC
CDR3 protein: CASSQTDYGYTF

V gene: TRBV7-3
D gene: TRBD2
J gene: TRBJ2-3
clone size: few
CDR3 DNA: TGTGCCAGCAGCCCTAACGGCGGGGGTGGCGCAGATACGCAGTATTTT
CDR3 protein: CASSPNGGGGADTQYF

V gene: TRBV28
D gene: .
J gene: TRBJ2-5
clone size: few
CDR3 DNA: TGTGCCAGTCCTCCCCCGGGGGTTTCGGTAGAGACCCAGTACTTC
CDR3 protein: CASPPPGVSVETQYF

V gene: TRBV4-1
D gene: .
J gene: TRBJ1-2
clone size: .
CDR3 DNA: TGCGCCAGCAGCCTAAATACCCTCCGCTACGGATTGGAGGGCTACACCTTC
CDR3 protein: CASSLNTLRYGLEGYTF

V gene: TRBV15
D gene: .
J gene: TRBJ2-1
clone size: .
CDR3 DNA: TGTGCCACCACCGGGGGGCAGTACAATGAGCAGTTCTTC
CDR3 protein: CATTGGQYNEQFF

V gene: TRBV5-1
D gene: .
J gene: TRBJ1-2
clone size: .
CDR3 DNA: TGCGCCAGCAGCCGGAGCTCCTATGGCTACACCTTC
CDR3 protein: CASSRSSYGYTF

V gene: TRBV5-1
D gene: .
J gene: TRBJ2-5
clone size: few
CDR3 DNA: TGCGCCAGCAGCTTGGCAAGGACAAATCATGGCGAAGAGACCCAGTACTTC
CDR3 protein: CASSLARTNHGEETQYF

V gene: TRBV19
D gene: TRBD1
J gene: TRBJ2-2
clone size: .
CDR3 DNA: TGTGCCAGTAGTACGGGACAGGGGAACACCGGGGAGCTGTTTTTT
CDR3 protein: CASSTGQGNTGELFF

V gene: TRBV5-1
D gene: .
J gene: TRBJ2-1
clone size: .
CDR3 DNA: TGCGCCAGCAGCTTGGGAGGCCTGAGCGGGCGCGGAAATGAGCAGTTCTTC
CDR3 protein: CASSLGGLSGRGNEQFF

V gene: TRBV2
D gene: TRBD1
J gene: TRBJ2-2
clone size: .
CDR3 DNA: TGTGCCAGCAGTAGGACAGGGGTGGTCGGGGAGCTGTTTTTT
CDR3 protein: CASSRTGVVGELFF

V gene: TRBV19
D gene: .
J gene: TRBJ1-4
clone size: .
CDR3 DNA: TGTGCCAGTAGTGGACCCGGGATTGAGGAAAAACTGTTTTTT
CDR3 protein: CASSGPGIEEKLFF

V gene: TRBV19
D gene: .
J gene: TRBJ1-1
clone size: .
CDR3 DNA: TGTGCCAGTACAAAGGGACACAACACTGAAGCTTTCTTT
CDR3 protein: CASTKGHNTEAFF

V gene: TRBV6-5
D gene: TRBD1
J gene: TRBJ1-6
clone size: few
CDR3 DNA: TGTGCCAGCAGTACTGACAGGGGTCATTATTCACCCCTCCACTTT
CDR3 protein: CASSTDRGHYSPLHF

V gene: TRBV14
D gene: .
J gene: TRBJ2-7
clone size: few
CDR3 DNA: TGTGCCAGCAGCCGAACTACAGGGAACTACGAGCAGTACTTC
CDR3 protein: CASSRTTGNYEQYF

V gene: TRBV9
D gene: .
J gene: TRBJ1-1
clone size: .
CDR3 DNA: TGTGCCAGCAGCGTAGCGGAAGGGAGGCTAGCTTTCTTT
CDR3 protein: CASSVAEGRLAFF

V gene: TRBV30
D gene: .
J gene: TRBJ2-6
clone size: .
CDR3 DNA: TGTGCCTGGACGAAGCGGGCCCACTCTGGGGCCAACGTCCTGACTTTC
CDR3 protein: CAWTKRAHSGANVLTF

V gene: TRBV18
D gene: .
J gene: TRBJ2-7
clone size: few
CDR3 DNA: TGTGCCAGCTCACCACCGGGAGCAGGAACCCTCTACGAGCAGTACTTC
CDR3 protein: CASSPPGAGTLYEQYF

V gene: TRBV11-2
D gene: .
J gene: TRBJ2-7
clone size: few
CDR3 DNA: TGTGCCAGCAGCCAAGATCGGGACAACTACGAGCAGTACTTC
CDR3 protein: CASSQDRDNYEQYF

V gene: TRBV9
D gene: TRBD1
J gene: TRBJ1-2
clone size: .
CDR3 DNA: TGTGCCAGCAGCGCGCGACAGGGTAACTATGGCTACACCTTC
CDR3 protein: CASSARQGNYGYTF

V gene: TRBV4-3
D gene: TRBD1
J gene: TRBJ1-3
clone size: few
CDR3 DNA: TGCGCCAGCAGCCAAGCCACCGGGACAGATGGAAACACCATATATTTT
CDR3 protein: CASSQATGTDGNTIYF

V gene: TRBV29-1
D gene: .
J gene: TRBJ2-7
clone size: few
CDR3 DNA: TGCAGCGCCCGCCCCACCCTCGGCGAGCAGTACTTC
CDR3 protein: CSARPTLGEQYF

V gene: TRBV7-9
D gene: .
J gene: TRBJ2-5
clone size: .
CDR3 DNA: TGTGCCAGCACCACCGGCGGGGAGATAGGGACCCAGTACTTC
CDR3 protein: CASTTGGEIGTQYF

V gene: TRBV18
D gene: .
J gene: TRBJ2-3
clone size: .
CDR3 DNA: TGTGCCAGCTCACCCATCGATACGCAGTATTTT
CDR3 protein: CASSPIDTQYF

V gene: TRBV11-2
D gene: .
J gene: TRBJ1-4
clone size: .
CDR3 DNA: TGTGCCAGCAGCCAGACAGCAACTAATGAAAAACTGTTTTTT
CDR3 protein: CASSQTATNEKLFF

V gene: TRBV9
D gene: .
J gene: TRBJ1-5
clone size: .
CDR3 DNA: TGTGCCAGCAGCCCGGGTAGCAATCAGCCCCAGCATTTT
CDR3 protein: CASSPGSNQPQHF